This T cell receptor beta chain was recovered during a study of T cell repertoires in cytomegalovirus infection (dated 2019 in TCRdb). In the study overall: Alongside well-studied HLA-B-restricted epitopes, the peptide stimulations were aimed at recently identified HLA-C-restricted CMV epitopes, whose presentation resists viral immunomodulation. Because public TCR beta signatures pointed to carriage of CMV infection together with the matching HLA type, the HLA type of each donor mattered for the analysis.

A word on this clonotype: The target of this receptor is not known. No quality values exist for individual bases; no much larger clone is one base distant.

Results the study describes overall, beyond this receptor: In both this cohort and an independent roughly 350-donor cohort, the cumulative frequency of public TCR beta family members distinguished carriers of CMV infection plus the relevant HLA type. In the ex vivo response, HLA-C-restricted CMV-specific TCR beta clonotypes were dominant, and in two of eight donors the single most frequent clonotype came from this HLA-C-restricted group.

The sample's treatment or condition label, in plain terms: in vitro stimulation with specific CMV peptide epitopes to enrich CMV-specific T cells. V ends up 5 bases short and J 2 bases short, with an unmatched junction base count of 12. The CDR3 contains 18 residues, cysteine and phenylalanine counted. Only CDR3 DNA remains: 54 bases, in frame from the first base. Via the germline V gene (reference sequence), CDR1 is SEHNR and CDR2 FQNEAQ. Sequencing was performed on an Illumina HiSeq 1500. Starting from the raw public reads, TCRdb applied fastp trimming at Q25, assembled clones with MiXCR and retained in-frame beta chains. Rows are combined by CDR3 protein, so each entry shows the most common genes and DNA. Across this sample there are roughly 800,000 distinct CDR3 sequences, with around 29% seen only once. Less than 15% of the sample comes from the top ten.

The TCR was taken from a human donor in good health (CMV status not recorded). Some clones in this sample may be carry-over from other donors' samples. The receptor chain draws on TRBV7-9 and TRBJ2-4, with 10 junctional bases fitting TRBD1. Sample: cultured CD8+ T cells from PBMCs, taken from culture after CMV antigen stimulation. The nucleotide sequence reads TGTGCCAGCAGCCCCCCGGGACAGGGGTCTATGTCCAAAAACATTCAGTACTTC. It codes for CASSPPGQGSMSKNIQYF.